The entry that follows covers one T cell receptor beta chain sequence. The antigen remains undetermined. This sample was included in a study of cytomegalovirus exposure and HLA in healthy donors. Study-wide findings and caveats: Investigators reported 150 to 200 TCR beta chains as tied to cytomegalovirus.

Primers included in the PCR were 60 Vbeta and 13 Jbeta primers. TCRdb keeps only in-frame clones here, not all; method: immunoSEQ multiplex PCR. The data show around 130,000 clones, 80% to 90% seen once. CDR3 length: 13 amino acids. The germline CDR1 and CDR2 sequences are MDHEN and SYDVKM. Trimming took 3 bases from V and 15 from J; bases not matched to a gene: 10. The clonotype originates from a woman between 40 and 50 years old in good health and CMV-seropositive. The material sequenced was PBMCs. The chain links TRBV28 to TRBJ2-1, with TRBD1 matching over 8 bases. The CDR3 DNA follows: TGTGCCAGCAGTTTTCCAGAACAGGGGGATCCGTTCTTC. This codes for CASSFPEQGDPFF.